This note documents a single T cell receptor (beta chain) sequence. This specimen belongs to a study of T cell responses to AZD1222 COVID-19 vaccine. This CDR3 spans 14 amino acids. The method was immunoSEQ multiplex PCR; TCRdb's version includes in-frame clones alone and lacks a portion of them. The table shows some 90,000 clones, with 75% to 90% occurring only once. This chain links TRBV21-1 with TRBJ2-4; the table's D call of TRBD2 was not tested on the DNA. TRBV21-1 is an annotated pseudogene. This clonotype was sampled from an adult in good health. The specimen was peripheral blood, collected on day 0 of AZD1222 vaccination. Here the CDR3 DNA reads TGTGCCAGCAGCATGGGAGGGAGGAAAAACATTCAGTACTTC. It is translated as CASSMGGRKNIQYF.